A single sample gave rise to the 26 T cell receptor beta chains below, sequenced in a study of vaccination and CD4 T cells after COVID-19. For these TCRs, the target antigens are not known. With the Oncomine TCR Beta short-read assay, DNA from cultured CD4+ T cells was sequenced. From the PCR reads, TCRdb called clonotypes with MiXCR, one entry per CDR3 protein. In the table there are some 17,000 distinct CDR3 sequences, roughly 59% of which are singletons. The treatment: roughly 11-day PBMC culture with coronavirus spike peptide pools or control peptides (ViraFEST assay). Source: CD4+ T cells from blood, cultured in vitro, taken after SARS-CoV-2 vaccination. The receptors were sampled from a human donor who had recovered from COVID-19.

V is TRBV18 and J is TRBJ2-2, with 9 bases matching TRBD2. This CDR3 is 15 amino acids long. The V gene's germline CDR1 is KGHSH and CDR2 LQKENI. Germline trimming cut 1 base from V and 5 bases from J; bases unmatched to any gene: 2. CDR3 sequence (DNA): TGTGCCAGCTCACCACGGCTAGCGGGAACCGGGGAGCTGTTTTTT. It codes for CASSPRLAGTGELFF.

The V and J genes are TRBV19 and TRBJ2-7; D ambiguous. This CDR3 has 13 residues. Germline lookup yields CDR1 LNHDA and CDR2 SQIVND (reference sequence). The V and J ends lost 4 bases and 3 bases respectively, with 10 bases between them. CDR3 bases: TGTGCCAGTAGTAATGACGGGCACTACGAGCAGTACTTC. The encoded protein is CASSNDGHYEQYF.

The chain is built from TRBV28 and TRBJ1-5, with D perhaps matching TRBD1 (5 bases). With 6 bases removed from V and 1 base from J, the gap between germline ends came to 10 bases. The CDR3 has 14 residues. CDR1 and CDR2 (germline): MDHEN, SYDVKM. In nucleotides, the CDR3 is TGTGCCAGCAGCTGGGGGGGAAGCAATCAGCCCCAGCATTTT. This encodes CASSWGGSNQPQHF. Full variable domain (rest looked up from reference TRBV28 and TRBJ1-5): DVKVTQSSRYLVKRTGEKVFLECVQDMDHENMFWYRQDPGLGLRLIYFSYDVKMKEKGDIPEGYSVSREKKERFSLILESASTNQTSMYLCASSWGGSNQPQHFGDGTRLSIL.

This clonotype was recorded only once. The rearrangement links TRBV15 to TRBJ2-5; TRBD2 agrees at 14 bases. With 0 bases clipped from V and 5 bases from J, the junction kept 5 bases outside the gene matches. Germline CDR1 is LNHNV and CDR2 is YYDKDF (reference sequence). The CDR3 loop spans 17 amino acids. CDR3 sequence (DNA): TGTGCCACCAGCAGAGATCGACTAGCGGGGGGGGTGGAGACCCAGTACTTC. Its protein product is CATSRDRLAGGVETQYF.

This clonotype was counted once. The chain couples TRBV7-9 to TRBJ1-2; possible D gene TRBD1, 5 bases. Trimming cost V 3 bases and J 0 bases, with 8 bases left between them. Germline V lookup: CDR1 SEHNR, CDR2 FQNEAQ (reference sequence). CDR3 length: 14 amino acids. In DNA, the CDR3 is TGTGCCAGCAGCTTCGCACAGGCTAACTATGGCTACACCTTC. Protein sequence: CASSFAQANYGYTF.

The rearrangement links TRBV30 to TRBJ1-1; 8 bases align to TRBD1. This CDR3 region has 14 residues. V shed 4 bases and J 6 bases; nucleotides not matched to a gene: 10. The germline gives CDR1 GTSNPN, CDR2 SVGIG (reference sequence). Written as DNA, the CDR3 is TGTGCCTGGAATTCCGAGGACAGGGACTCTGAAGCTTTCTTT. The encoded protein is CAWNSEDRDSEAFF. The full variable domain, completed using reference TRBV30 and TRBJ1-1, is SQTIHQWPATLVQPVGSPLSLECTVEGTSNPNLYWYRQAAGRGLQLLFYSVGIGQISSEVPQNLSASRPQDRQFILSSKKLLLSDSGFYLCAWNSEDRDSEAFFGQGTRLTVV.

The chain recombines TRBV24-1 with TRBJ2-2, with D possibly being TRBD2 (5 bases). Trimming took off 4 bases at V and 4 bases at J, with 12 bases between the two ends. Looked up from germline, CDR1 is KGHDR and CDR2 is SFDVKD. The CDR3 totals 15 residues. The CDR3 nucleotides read TGTGCCACCAGTGAGGCGGGTTCCAGCACCGGGGAGCTGTTTTTT. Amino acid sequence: CATSEAGSSTGELFF.

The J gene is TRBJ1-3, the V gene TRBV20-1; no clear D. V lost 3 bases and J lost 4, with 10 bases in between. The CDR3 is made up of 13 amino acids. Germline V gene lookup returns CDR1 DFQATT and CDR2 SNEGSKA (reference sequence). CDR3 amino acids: CSARDRAGNTIYF. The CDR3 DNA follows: TGCAGTGCTAGGGACCGCGCCGGAAACACCATATATTTT.

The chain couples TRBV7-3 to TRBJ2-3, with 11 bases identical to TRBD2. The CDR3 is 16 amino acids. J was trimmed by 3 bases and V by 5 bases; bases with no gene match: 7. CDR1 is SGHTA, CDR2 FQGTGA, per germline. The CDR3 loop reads CASSKGIAGGTDTQYF. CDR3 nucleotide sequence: TGTGCCAGCAGCAAAGGGATAGCGGGAGGGACAGATACGCAGTATTTT.

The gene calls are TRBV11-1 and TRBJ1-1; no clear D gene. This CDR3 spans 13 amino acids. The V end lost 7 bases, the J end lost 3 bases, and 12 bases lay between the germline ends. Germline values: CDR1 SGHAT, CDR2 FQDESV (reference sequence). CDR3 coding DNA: TGTGCCAGCACTCTATTGAGGGACACTGAAGCTTTCTTT. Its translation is CASTLLRDTEAFF.

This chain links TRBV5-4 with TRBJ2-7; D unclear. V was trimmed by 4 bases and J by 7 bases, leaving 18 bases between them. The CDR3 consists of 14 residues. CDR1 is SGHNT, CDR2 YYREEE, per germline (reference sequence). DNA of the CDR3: TGTGCCAGCAGCGAAAAGACGGGTCCGGGTGAGCAGTACTTC. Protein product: CASSEKTGPGEQYF.

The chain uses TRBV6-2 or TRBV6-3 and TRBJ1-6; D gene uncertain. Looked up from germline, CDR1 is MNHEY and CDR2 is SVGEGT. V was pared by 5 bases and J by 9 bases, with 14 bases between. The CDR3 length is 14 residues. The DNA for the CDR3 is TGTGCCAGCAGTCTCGAAGGGATCGGTTCACCCCTCCACTTT. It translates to CASSLEGIGSPLHF.

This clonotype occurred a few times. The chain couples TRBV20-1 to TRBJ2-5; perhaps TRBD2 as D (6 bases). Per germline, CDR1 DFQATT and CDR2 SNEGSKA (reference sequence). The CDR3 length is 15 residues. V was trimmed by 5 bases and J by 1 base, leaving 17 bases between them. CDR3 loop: CSASRDSFTQETQYF. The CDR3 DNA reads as TGCAGTGCTTCGCGGGATTCCTTTACCCAAGAGACCCAGTACTTC.

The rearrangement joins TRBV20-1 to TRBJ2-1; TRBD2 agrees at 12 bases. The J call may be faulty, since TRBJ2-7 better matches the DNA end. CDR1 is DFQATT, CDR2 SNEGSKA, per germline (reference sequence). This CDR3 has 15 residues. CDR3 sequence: CSAITTGLAGEEQYF. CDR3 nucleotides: TGCAGTGCTATAACAACGGGACTAGCGGGTGAGGAGCAGTACTTC.

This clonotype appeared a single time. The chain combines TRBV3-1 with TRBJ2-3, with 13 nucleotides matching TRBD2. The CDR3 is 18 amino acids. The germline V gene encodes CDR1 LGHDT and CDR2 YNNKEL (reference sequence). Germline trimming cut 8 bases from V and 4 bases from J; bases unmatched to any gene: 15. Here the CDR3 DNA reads TGTGCCAGCGGACTGGGTCGGACTAGCGGGAGAGTGTCAGATACGCAGTATTTT. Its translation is CASGLGRTSGRVSDTQYF.

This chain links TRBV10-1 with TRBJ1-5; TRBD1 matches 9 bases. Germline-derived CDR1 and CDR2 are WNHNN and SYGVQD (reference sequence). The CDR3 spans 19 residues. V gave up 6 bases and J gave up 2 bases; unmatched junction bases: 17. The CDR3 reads CASRSPTGGADSCNQPQHF. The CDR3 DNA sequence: TGCGCCAGCAGGTCTCCCACAGGGGGCGCGGATTCGTGCAATCAGCCCCAGCATTTT.

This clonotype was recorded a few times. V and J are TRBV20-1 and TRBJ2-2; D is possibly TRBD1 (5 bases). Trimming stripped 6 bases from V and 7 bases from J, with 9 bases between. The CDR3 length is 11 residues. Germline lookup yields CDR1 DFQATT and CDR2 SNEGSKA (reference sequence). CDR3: CSARQHGELFF. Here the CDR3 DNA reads TGCAGTGCAAGACAGCACGGGGAGCTGTTTTTT.

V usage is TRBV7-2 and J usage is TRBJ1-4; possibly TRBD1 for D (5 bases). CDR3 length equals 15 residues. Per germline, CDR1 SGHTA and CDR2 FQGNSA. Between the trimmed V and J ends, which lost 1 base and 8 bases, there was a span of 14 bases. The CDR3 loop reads CASSLGGRDWEKLFF. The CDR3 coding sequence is TGTGCCAGCAGCTTAGGCGGCAGGGACTGGGAAAAACTGTTTTTT.

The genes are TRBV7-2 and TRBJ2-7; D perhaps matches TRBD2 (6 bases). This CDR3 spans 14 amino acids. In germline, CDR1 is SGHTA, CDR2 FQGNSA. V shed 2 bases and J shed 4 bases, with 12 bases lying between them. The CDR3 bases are TGTGCCAGCAGCTTAAGATCTAGCGCTTACGAGCAGTACTTC. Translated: CASSLRSSAYEQYF. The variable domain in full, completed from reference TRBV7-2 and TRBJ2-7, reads GAGVSQSPSNKVTEKGKDVELRCDPISGHTALYWYRQSLGQGLEFLIYFQGNSAPDKSGLPSDRFSAERTGGSVSTLTIQRTQQEDSAVYLCASSLRSSAYEQYFGPGTRLTVT.

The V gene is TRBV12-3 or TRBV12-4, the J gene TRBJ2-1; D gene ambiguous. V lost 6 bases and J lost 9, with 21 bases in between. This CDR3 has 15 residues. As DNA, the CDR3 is TGTGCCAGCAGCTTATCAACAACCTATTCGGGTGAGCAGTTCTTC. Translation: CASSLSTTYSGEQFF.

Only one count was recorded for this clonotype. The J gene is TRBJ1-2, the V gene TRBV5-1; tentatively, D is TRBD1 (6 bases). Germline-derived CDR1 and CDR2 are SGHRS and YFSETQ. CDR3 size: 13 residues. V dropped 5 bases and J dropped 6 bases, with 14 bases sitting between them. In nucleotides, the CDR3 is TGCGCCAGCAGTGGAACAGGGAAGGATGGCTACACCTTC. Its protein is CASSGTGKDGYTF.

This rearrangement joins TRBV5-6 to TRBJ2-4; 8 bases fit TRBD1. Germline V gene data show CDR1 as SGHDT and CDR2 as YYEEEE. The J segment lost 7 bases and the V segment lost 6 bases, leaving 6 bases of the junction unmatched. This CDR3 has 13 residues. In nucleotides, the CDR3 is TGTGCCAGCAATCAGGGGGCTCGGAACATTCAGTACTTC. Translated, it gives CASNQGARNIQYF.

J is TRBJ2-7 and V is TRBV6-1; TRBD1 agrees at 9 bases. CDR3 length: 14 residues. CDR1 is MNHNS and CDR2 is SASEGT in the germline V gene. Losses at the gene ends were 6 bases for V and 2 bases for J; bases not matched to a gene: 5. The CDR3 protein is CASRRGQGTYEQYF. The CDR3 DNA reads TGTGCCAGCAGGAGAGGACAGGGGACCTACGAGCAGTACTTC.

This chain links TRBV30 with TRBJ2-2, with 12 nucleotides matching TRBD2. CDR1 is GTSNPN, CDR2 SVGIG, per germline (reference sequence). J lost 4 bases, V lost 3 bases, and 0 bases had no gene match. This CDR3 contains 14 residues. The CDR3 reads CAWRGLAGTGELFF. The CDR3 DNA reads TGTGCCTGGAGGGGACTAGCGGGCACCGGGGAGCTGTTTTTT.

CDR3 residues: CASSPIGTGEQFF. CDR3 nucleotides: TGTGCCAGCAGCCCAATAGGGACCGGTGAGCAGTTCTTC. This sequence joins TRBV7-3 and TRBJ2-1, with D tentatively TRBD1 or TRBD2 (5 bases each). Germline V lookup: CDR1 SGHTA, CDR2 FQGTGA. Trimming stripped 5 bases from V and 9 bases from J, with 14 bases between. The CDR3 runs to 13 residues. The full variable domain, its missing parts supplied by reference TRBV7-3 and TRBJ2-1, is GAGVSQTPSNKVTEKGKYVELRCDPISGHTALYWYRQSLGQGPEFLIYFQGTGAADDSGLPNDRFFAVRPEGSVSTLKIQRTERGDSAVYLCASSPIGTGEQFFGPGTRLTVL.

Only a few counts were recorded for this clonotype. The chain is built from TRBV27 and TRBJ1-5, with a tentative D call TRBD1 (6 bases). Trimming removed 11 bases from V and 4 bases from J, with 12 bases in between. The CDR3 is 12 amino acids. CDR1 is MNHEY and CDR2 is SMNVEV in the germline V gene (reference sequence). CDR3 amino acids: CAYRVRNQPQHF. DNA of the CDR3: TGTGCCTACAGGGTGAGGAATCAGCCCCAGCATTTT.